Presented here are 18 T cell receptor beta chains from one specimen sequenced in a study of early T cells in non-severe SARS-CoV-2 infection. TCRdb passed the 5' RACE reads through MiXCR, listing each CDR3 protein once. The sample lists approximately 76,000 distinct CDR3 sequences; approximately 13% were seen once. The specimen was whole blood. All receptors come from an adult who was a healthcare worker with PCR-confirmed SARS-CoV-2 infection or an uninfected control (not recorded which).

This clonotype has at least ten counts. This rearrangement joins TRBV18 to TRBJ2-1; D might be TRBD2 (5 bases). With 3 bases removed from V and 3 bases from J, the gap between germline ends came to 18 bases. This CDR3 has 17 amino acids. Looked up from germline, CDR1 is KGHSH and CDR2 is LQKENI. CDR3 in DNA: TGTGCCAGCTCACCCAACCCCGGAGAGGGTAACTACAATGAGCAGTTCTTC. It translates to CASSPNPGEGNYNEQFF.

A few counts support this clonotype. V is TRBV29-1 and J is TRBJ1-2, with D unclear. V lost 4 bases, J lost 5 bases, and 8 bases lay in between. The V gene's germline CDR1 is SQVTM and CDR2 ANQGSEA. CDR3 length: 11 residues. CDR3: CSVAEVYGYTF. The CDR3 DNA reads TGCAGCGTTGCCGAGGTTTATGGCTACACCTTC.

This clonotype appeared many times. The chain has TRBV7-9 and TRBJ1-3; TRBD1 is a possible D gene (5 bases). V was clipped by 11 bases and J by 0 bases, with 11 bases between them. This CDR3 contains 13 residues. Germline V lookup: CDR1 SEHNR, CDR2 FQNEAQ (reference sequence). This chain's CDR3 is CAARQSSGNTIYF. CDR3 nucleotides: TGTGCCGCAAGACAGAGCTCTGGAAACACCATATATTTT.

The J gene is TRBJ2-2, the V gene TRBV28, with TRBD1 as a possible D gene (5 bases). The V gene lost 4 bases and the J gene lost 1 base, with 13 bases spanning the gap. The CDR3 extends over 16 amino acids. Germline assignment: CDR1 MDHEN and CDR2 SYDVKM. The CDR3 DNA follows: TGTGCCAGCAGTTCGGGCGGACACCAGAACACCGGGGAGCTGTTTTTT. Translating it yields CASSSGGHQNTGELFF.

This clonotype was seen repeatedly, ten times or more. The chain carries TRBV29-1 and TRBJ1-2; 9 positions match TRBD1. The CDR3 is made up of 14 amino acids. The germline gives CDR1 SQVTM, CDR2 ANQGSEA. Losses at the gene ends were 0 bases for V and 1 base for J; bases not matched to a gene: 0. CDR3 protein: CSVEEGQGNYGYTF. The CDR3 DNA reads TGCAGCGTTGAAGAGGGACAGGGTAACTATGGCTACACCTTC. Using reference TRBV29-1 and TRBJ1-2 for the parts outside the CDR3, the full variable domain is SAVISQKPSRDICQRGTSLTIQCQVDSQVTMMFWYRQQPGQSLTLIATANQGSEATYESGFVIDKFPISRPNLTFSTLTVSNMSPEDSSIYLCSVEEGQGNYGYTFGSGTRLTVV.

This chain uses TRBV12-3 or TRBV12-4 with TRBJ1-6; D unresolved. The CDR3 sequence is 12 residues long. V was trimmed by 3 bases and J by 7 bases, leaving 4 bases between them. CDR3 sequence (DNA): TGTGCCAGCAGTTTGGAGAATTCACCCCTCCACTTT. This gives the protein CASSLENSPLHF.

This clonotype was detected many times. J is TRBJ2-1 and V is TRBV5-4; TRBD2 agrees at 10 bases. Germline V CDR1 and CDR2: SGHNT, YYREEE (reference sequence). The CDR3 has 14 residues. Trimming took 2 bases from V and 10 from J; bases not matched to a gene: 6. The CDR3 DNA reads as TGTGCCAGCAGCTTTGAGCGGGGGGGGAGAGAGCAGTTCTTC. The encoded protein is CASSFERGGREQFF.

The sample holds many counts of this clonotype. This CDR3 is CASSGSSGGAYEQYF. The CDR3 region has the DNA TGTGCCAGCAGCGGCAGCAGCGGGGGGGCCTACGAGCAGTACTTC. V gene TRBV6-1 combines with J gene TRBJ2-7, with 10 bases that match TRBD2. V gave up 6 bases and J gave up 2 bases; unmatched junction bases: 7. Germline CDR1 is MNHNS and CDR2 is SASEGT. The CDR3 is made up of 15 amino acids.

This clonotype was observed at least ten times. The CDR3 sequence is CSVEADDNTEAFF. CDR3 DNA sequence: TGCAGCGTTGAAGCGGACGACAACACTGAAGCTTTCTTT. The V and J genes are TRBV29-1 and TRBJ1-1; D gene ambiguous. The CDR3 contains 13 residues. V dropped 1 base and J dropped 2 bases, with 8 bases sitting between them. Germline loops: CDR1 SQVTM, CDR2 ANQGSEA.

In its sample, this clonotype was seen many times. The chain couples TRBV7-9 to TRBJ2-5, with D perhaps TRBD1 (6 bases). The germline gives CDR1 SEHNR, CDR2 FQNEAQ (reference sequence). The CDR3 has 14 amino acids. The V end was cut by 5 bases, the J end by 2 bases, with 12 bases between. CDR3: CASSTPGVQETQYF. The CDR3 nucleotides are TGTGCCAGCAGCACCCCAGGGGTACAAGAGACCCAGTACTTC.

This clonotype was detected ten times or more. The chain employs TRBV7-2 and TRBJ2-3; TRBD2 aligns across 10 bases. This CDR3 contains 17 residues. Trimming at V came to 2 bases and at J to 5 bases, leaving 10 bases not matched to a gene. The germline CDR1 and CDR2 sequences are SGHTA and FQGNSA. The CDR3 protein is CASSLLAGVTVEDTQYF. In DNA form, the CDR3 reads TGTGCCAGCAGCTTACTAGCGGGAGTTACGGTGGAAGATACGCAGTATTTT.

The sample holds many counts of this clonotype. The chain couples TRBV7-2 to TRBJ1-4, with D perhaps matching TRBD1 (6 bases). V was trimmed by 3 bases and J by 8 bases, leaving 16 bases between them. Germline-derived CDR1 and CDR2 are SGHTA and FQGNSA. The CDR3 sequence is 15 residues long. The chain's CDR3 is CASSFTGTRGEKLFF. In DNA form, the CDR3 reads TGTGCCAGCAGCTTTACCGGGACGAGGGGGGAAAAACTGTTTTTT.

This clonotype was picked up many times. The chain carries TRBV7-2 and TRBJ2-3, with D tentatively TRBD2 (5 bases). The CDR3 length is 15 residues. The ends were cut back, 4 bases at V and 5 bases at J, with 16 bases in the middle. Germline V gene data show CDR1 as SGHTA and CDR2 as FQGNSA. CDR3: CASSSGWGVGDTQYF. In DNA form, the CDR3 reads TGTGCCAGCAGCTCTGGCTGGGGAGTGGGAGATACGCAGTATTTT.

This clonotype was recorded many times. The V call is TRBV29-1, the J call TRBJ1-2; the D is unclear. The CDR3 extends over 12 amino acids. Trimming left V 2 bases short and J 7 bases short, with 11 bases between. CDR1 SQVTM and CDR2 ANQGSEA come from the germline V gene. DNA of the CDR3: TGCAGCGTTGAATTATTTGTGGGTGGCTACACCTTC. Protein sequence: CSVELFVGGYTF.

With regard to this clonotype: A clone one base away is much larger, so this may be a read error. This chain links TRBV29-1 with TRBJ1-1; TRBD1 aligns across 11 bases. The V and J ends lost 6 bases and 6 bases, in that order; junction bases with no gene match: 6. The CDR3 runs 13 residues. From germline, CDR1 is SQVTM and CDR2 ANQGSEA. In DNA form, the CDR3 reads TGCAGCGTGGGACAGGGGGGACACGCTGAAGCTTTCTTT. Protein product: CSVGQGGHAEAFF.

The sample holds many counts of this clonotype. The chain joins TRBV7-9 to TRBJ2-3; TRBD1 agrees at 10 bases. V lost 4 bases and J lost 1; bases outside the gene matches: 5. In germline, CDR1 is SEHNR, CDR2 FQNEAQ (reference sequence). CDR3 length equals 16 residues. CDR3 protein: CASSSRDRGGTDTQYF. The CDR3, as DNA: TGTGCCAGCAGCTCCCGGGACAGGGGAGGCACAGATACGCAGTATTTT.

This clonotype showed up many times. The chain couples TRBV27 to TRBJ1-1, with a tentative D call TRBD1 (5 bases). The CDR3 contains 15 residues. Between the trimmed V and J ends, which lost 4 bases and 3 bases, there was a span of 15 bases. Germline CDR1 and CDR2: MNHEY and SMNVEV (reference sequence). CDR3 sequence: CASSSYKLGDTEAFF. The CDR3 DNA is TGTGCCAGCAGTTCCTACAAGCTAGGGGACACTGAAGCTTTCTTT.

The chain couples TRBV4-1 to TRBJ1-5; maybe TRBD1 (6 bases). The CDR3 loop spans 16 amino acids. The germline V gene has CDR1 MGHRA and CDR2 YSYEKL. Deletions cut 0 bases from V and 3 bases from J, with 12 bases between. The CDR3 is CASSQDPQGPNQPQHF. Here the CDR3 DNA reads TGCGCCAGCAGCCAAGACCCACAGGGCCCCAATCAGCCCCAGCATTTT.